The entry that follows covers one TCR beta chain sequence. No antigen is known for it. This entry belongs to a study of blood T cells in healthy people across ages. Study outcomes and limitations: CMV infection status of these donors was not known.

Donors gave about 10 milliliters of peripheral blood apiece. Per sample, extraction of total RNA gave at least 6 micrograms in every case. The authors ran a second PCR of about 7 to 12 cycles using a sample-barcoded 5' primer and a J-beta primer mix. TCRdb used MiXCR to reprocess the 5' RACE reads, holding one entry per CDR3 protein. The sample yields 1.6 million or so distinct CDR3 sequences, about 31% seen once. The CDR3 length is 19 residues. V trimming: 0 bases; J trimming: 1 base; junction bases outside the gene matches: 11. Germline V gives CDR1 MGHRA, CDR2 YSYEKL. The rearrangement joins TRBV4-1 to TRBJ2-2; TRBD2 agrees at 7 bases. The sequencing sample was made of blood. The sequence was collected from a woman in her 30s in good health. The CDR3 protein is CASSQDSLASGKNTGELFF. The DNA of the CDR3 is TGCGCCAGCAGCCAAGATTCTTTAGCTAGCGGAAAGAACACCGGGGAGCTGTTTTTT.